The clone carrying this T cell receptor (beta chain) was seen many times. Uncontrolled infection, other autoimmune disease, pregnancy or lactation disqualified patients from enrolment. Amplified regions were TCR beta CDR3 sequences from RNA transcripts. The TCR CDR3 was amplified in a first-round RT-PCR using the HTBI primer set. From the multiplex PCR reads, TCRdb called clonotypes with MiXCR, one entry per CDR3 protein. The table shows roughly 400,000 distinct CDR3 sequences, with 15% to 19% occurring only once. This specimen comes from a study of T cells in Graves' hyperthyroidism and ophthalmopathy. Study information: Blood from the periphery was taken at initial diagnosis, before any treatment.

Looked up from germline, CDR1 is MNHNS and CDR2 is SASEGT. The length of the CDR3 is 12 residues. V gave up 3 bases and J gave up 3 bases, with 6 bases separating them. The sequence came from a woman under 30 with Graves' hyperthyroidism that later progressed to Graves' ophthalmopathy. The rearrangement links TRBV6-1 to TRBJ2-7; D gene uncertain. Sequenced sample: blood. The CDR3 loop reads CASSESFYEQYF. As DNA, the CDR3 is TGTGCCAGCAGTGAGAGTTTCTACGAGCAGTACTTC.